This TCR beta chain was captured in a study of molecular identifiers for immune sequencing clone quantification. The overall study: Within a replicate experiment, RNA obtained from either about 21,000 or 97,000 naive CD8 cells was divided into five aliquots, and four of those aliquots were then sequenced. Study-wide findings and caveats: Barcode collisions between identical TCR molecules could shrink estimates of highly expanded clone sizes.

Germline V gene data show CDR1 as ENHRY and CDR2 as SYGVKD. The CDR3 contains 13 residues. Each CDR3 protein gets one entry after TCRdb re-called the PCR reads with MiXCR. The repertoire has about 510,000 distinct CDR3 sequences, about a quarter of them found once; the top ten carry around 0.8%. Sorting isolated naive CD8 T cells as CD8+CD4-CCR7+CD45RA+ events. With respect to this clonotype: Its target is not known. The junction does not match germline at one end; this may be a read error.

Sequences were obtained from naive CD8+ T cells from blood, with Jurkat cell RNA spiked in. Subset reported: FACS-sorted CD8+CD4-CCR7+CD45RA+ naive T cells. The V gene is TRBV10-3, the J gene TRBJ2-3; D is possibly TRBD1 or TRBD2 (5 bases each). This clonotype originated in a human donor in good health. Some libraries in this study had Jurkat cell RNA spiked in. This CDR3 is CATQGPITDTQCF. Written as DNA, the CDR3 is TGTGCCACCCAGGGACCGATCACAGATACGCAGTGTTTT.